The sequence of this TCR beta chain was determined in a study of regulatory T cells in long-lasting Graves disease. Library construction for TCR beta used iRepertoire HTBI primers and Arm-PCR of CDR3 regions. TCRdb reprocessed the multiplex PCR reads via MiXCR and lists one record per CDR3 protein. The data show fewer than 400,000 distinct CDR3 sequences, under 25% seen once. This clonotype was seen only a few times. The V and J ends lost 2 bases and 0 bases, in that order; junction bases with no gene match: 2. The germline gives CDR1 SGHDN, CDR2 FVKESK. The CDR3 is 16 amino acids. Time point given: persistent/refractory GD, antithyroid drugs over 5 years with positive TRAb. The TCR library used RNA extracted from PBMCs.

The chain has TRBV14 and TRBJ2-4; 9 nucleotides match TRBD1. This sequence was found in a female donor with Graves disease. Sequencing used peripheral blood mononuclear cells (PBMCs), obtained when the disease was refractory, from a patient treated with antithyroid drugs. In nucleotides, the CDR3 is TGTGCCAGCAGCCAAACGGGACAGGGAGCCAAAAACATTCAGTACTTC. This codes for CASSQTGQGAKNIQYF.